Shown below are 4 T cell receptor beta chains from a single sample sequenced in a study of patients and donors after allogeneic stem cell transplantation. TCRdb passed the RT-PCR reads through MiXCR, listing each CDR3 protein once. Altogether hundreds of thousands of distinct CDR3 sequences are present, approximately 16% being singletons, with the ten largest covering 6% to 8%. The source material was blood, either unsorted or a sorted T cell fraction (not recorded which). All receptors derive from a human donor who was either an allogeneic HSCT recipient or a stem cell or donor lymphocyte infusion donor (not recorded which). It is not recorded whose cells these are; they may come from a transplant donor.

This clonotype was counted only a few times. This chain uses TRBV15 with TRBJ2-1; 7 bases align to TRBD1. Germline values: CDR1 LNHNV, CDR2 YYDKDF (reference sequence). The J segment lost 4 bases and the V segment lost 0 bases, leaving 15 bases of the junction unmatched. The length of the CDR3 is 19 residues. The CDR3 coding sequence is TGTGCCACCAGCAGAGATTTGAGTAGGGGGCGACGAGTATACAATGAGCAGTTCTTC. It codes for CATSRDLSRGRRVYNEQFF.

V and J are TRBV18 and TRBJ2-1, with 11 bases lining up with TRBD1. The CDR3 sequence is 16 residues long. Looked up from germline, CDR1 is KGHSH and CDR2 is LQKENI. Germline trimming cut 3 bases from V and 7 bases from J; bases unmatched to any gene: 8. The CDR3 here is CASSPLGQGARNEQFF. The CDR3 nucleotides are TGTGCCAGCTCACCCCTAGGACAGGGGGCAAGGAATGAGCAGTTCTTC.

The chain combines TRBV12-3 or TRBV12-4 with TRBJ2-1; TRBD1 might be the D (6 bases). The CDR3 totals 16 residues. The V and J ends lost 3 bases and 5 bases respectively, with 17 bases between them. CDR3 amino acids: CASSFPTGTSHNEQFF. The CDR3, as DNA: TGTGCCAGCAGTTTCCCGACCGGGACATCGCACAATGAGCAGTTCTTC.

This clonotype occurred many times. V and J are TRBV15 and TRBJ2-2, with D uncertain. Germline V lookup: CDR1 LNHNV, CDR2 YYDKDF (reference sequence). This CDR3 region has 14 residues. V dropped 8 bases and J dropped 1 base, with 11 bases sitting between them. The chain's CDR3 is CATRVRVNTGELFF. CDR3 sequence (DNA): TGTGCCACCCGGGTGAGAGTGAACACCGGGGAGCTGTTTTTT. The variable domain in full, with the rest retrieved from reference TRBV15 and TRBJ2-2, is DAMVIQNPRYQVTQFGKPVTLSCSQTLNHNVMYWYQQKSSQAPKLLFHYYDKDFNNEADTPDNFQSRRPNTSFCFLDIRSPGLGDTAMYLCATRVRVNTGELFFGEGSRLTVL.